A single sample gave rise to the 30 T cell receptor beta chains below, sequenced in a study of response to subunit inactivated influenza vaccine. Each CDR3 protein gets one entry after TCRdb re-called the RT-PCR reads with MiXCR. Altogether around 190,000 distinct CDR3 sequences are present, roughly an eighth being singletons, with the ten largest covering 26%. The sequencing here drew on CD8+ T cells sorted from PBMCs, taken about 5 days after vaccination. The receptors derive from a man in his fifties who received an inactivated influenza vaccine.

The V and J genes are TRBV9 and TRBJ1-2; 8 positions agree with TRBD1. The length of the CDR3 is 15 residues. From germline, CDR1 is SGDLS and CDR2 YYNGEE. The ends lost 4 bases at V and 1 base at J; junction bases unmatched: 6. The CDR3 DNA reads as TGTGCCAGCAGCCCTCCGACAGGGGTTAACTATGGCTACACCTTC. Translation gives CASSPPTGVNYGYTF.

This clonotype was found many times. V and J are TRBV4-2 and TRBJ1-4; D not resolved. The CDR3 has 15 amino acids. Per germline, CDR1 LGHNA and CDR2 YNFKEQ. With 4 bases removed from V and 5 bases from J, the gap between germline ends came to 14 bases. CDR3 sequence (DNA): TGTGCCAGCAGCCCCCTTTCGAACAACAATGAAAAACTGTTTTTT. It codes for CASSPLSNNNEKLFF.

This chain connects TRBV29-1 to TRBJ1-1; D is ambiguous. There are 13 residues in the CDR3. The V end lost 3 bases, the J end lost 3 bases, and 11 bases lay between the germline ends. Germline V lookup: CDR1 SQVTM, CDR2 ANQGSEA. Here the CDR3 reads CSVEVQYDTEAFF. Here the CDR3 DNA reads TGCAGCGTTGAGGTACAATACGACACTGAAGCTTTCTTT.

This clonotype was counted many times. The chain is built from TRBV12-3 or TRBV12-4 and TRBJ2-2, with D possibly being TRBD1 (6 bases). The germline V and J ends were trimmed by 4 bases and 1 base, with 7 bases remaining between them. The CDR3 has 14 residues. CDR3 in amino acids: CASSSTGNTGELFF. DNA for the CDR3: TGTGCCAGCAGTTCGACAGGGAACACCGGGGAGCTGTTTTTT.

This clonotype was seen only a few times. This chain links TRBV7-3 with TRBJ2-1; perhaps TRBD2 as D (6 bases). Germline loops: CDR1 SGHTA, CDR2 FQGTGA. The CDR3 sequence is 15 residues long. Trimming shortened V by 1 base and J by 6 bases, and 13 bases separated the two germline ends. CDR3 in DNA: TGTGCCAGCAGCTTAATAGGCGGGGCGGGCAATGAGCAGTTCTTC. Its protein is CASSLIGGAGNEQFF.

DNA of the CDR3: TGTGCCAGCAGTGAACGAATTTATAGCAATCAGCCCCAGCATTTT. Residues: CASSERIYSNQPQHF. The chain has TRBV2 and TRBJ1-5; no firm D call. The germline V and J ends were trimmed by 2 bases and 0 bases, with 8 bases remaining between them. The length of the CDR3 is 15 residues. CDR1 SNHLY and CDR2 FYNNEI come from the germline V gene.

The sample holds a few counts of this clonotype. This sequence joins TRBV7-2 and TRBJ2-2; D unresolved. The CDR3 loop spans 12 amino acids. The germline V gene encodes CDR1 SGHTA and CDR2 FQGNSA. V was cut by 4 bases and J by 3 bases, with 3 bases left in between. As DNA, the CDR3 is TGTGCCAGCAGCTACGACACCGGGGAGCTGTTTTTT. As protein: CASSYDTGELFF.

The chain combines TRBV5-8 with TRBJ2-1; 8 nucleotides match TRBD2. CDR3 length: 17 residues. V lost 2 bases, J lost 2 bases, and 9 bases stayed unmatched. CDR1 and CDR2 from the germline V gene are SGHTS and YDEGEE. The CDR3 protein is CASSFGERGFAYNEQFF. As DNA, the CDR3 is TGTGCCAGCAGCTTTGGGGAGCGGGGGTTCGCCTACAATGAGCAGTTCTTC.

Comments on this clonotype: A read error may be the cause here, since a much bigger clone is one base away. The CDR3 is CSVGTTSPFNEQFF. Here the CDR3 DNA reads TGCAGCGTTGGCACGACTTCCCCTTTCAATGAGCAGTTCTTC. The V call is TRBV29-1, the J call TRBJ2-1; D is undetermined. Trimming took 4 bases from V and 6 from J, leaving 16 bases between them. The germline V gene encodes CDR1 SQVTM and CDR2 ANQGSEA. The CDR3 covers 14 residues.

In this sample, this clonotype turned up many times. The gene calls are TRBV9 and TRBJ2-7; possibly TRBD2 for D (6 bases). The CDR3 runs 14 residues. The V end was cut by 0 bases, the J end by 2 bases, with 9 bases between. Per germline, CDR1 SGDLS and CDR2 YYNGEE. CDR3 bases: TGTGCCAGCAGCGTAGCGGGAGTCCCCTACGAGCAGTACTTC. Translating gives CASSVAGVPYEQYF.

This clonotype was picked up one time. The chain recombines TRBV4-2 with TRBJ2-7; 9 bases map to TRBD2. The germline V gene has CDR1 LGHNA and CDR2 YNFKEQ. Trimming removed 0 bases from V and 3 bases from J; junction bases left unmatched: 6. The CDR3 spans 16 residues. The CDR3 loop is CASSQDERGASYEQYF. CDR3 DNA: TGTGCCAGCAGCCAAGATGAGCGGGGGGCAAGCTACGAGCAGTACTTC.

The chain carries TRBV6-2 or TRBV6-3 and TRBJ1-2; D possibly corresponds to TRBD1 (5 bases). CDR3 length: 16 amino acids. Germline CDR1 MNHEY, CDR2 SVGEGT. V gave up 0 bases and J gave up 8 bases, with 19 bases separating them. This CDR3 reads CASSYSIIEGDKGYTF. DNA of the CDR3: TGTGCCAGCAGTTACTCGATCATTGAAGGGGATAAAGGCTACACCTTC.

This clonotype showed up just a few times. The rearrangement uses TRBV4-3 and TRBJ2-2; 10 nucleotides agree with TRBD1. Trimming took 6 bases from V and 7 from J; bases not matched to a gene: 11. The CDR3 has 16 residues. Germline lookup yields CDR1 LGHNA and CDR2 YSLEER. As DNA, the CDR3 is TGCGCCAGCAGACCTGGGACAGGGGATTATATCGGGGAGCTGTTTTTT. Translated, it gives CASRPGTGDYIGELFF.

This clonotype was found a few times. V and J are TRBV7-8 and TRBJ2-5; possibly TRBD2 for D (6 bases). The germline V gene has CDR1 SGHVS and CDR2 FQNEAQ. Trimming removed 4 bases at V and 8 bases at J, with 17 bases between. This CDR3 has 14 amino acids. CDR3 DNA sequence: TGTGCCAGCAGCTACGGGAGACAGATTGAAACCCAGTACTTC. Its protein product is CASSYGRQIETQYF.

The genes are TRBV4-3 and TRBJ2-1; D remains unclear. CDR3 length: 12 residues. Germline CDR1 is LGHNA and CDR2 is YSLEER. V lost 1 base, J lost 8 bases, and 6 bases lay in between. The CDR3 loop reads CASSQVGDEQFF. Here the CDR3 DNA reads TGCGCCAGCAGCCAAGTTGGGGATGAGCAGTTCTTC.

This clonotype has more than one count but fewer than ten. The genes are TRBV7-9 and TRBJ2-1; D not certain. Germline CDR1 reads SEHNR; CDR2 reads FQNEAQ (reference sequence). Trimming left V 5 bases short and J 5 bases short, with 13 bases between. The CDR3 is 14 residues long. The CDR3 is CASSPFASHNEQFF. The CDR3 nucleotides read TGTGCCAGCAGCCCGTTCGCAAGCCACAATGAGCAGTTCTTC.

This clonotype has more than one count but fewer than ten. The gene calls are TRBV7-8 and TRBJ2-2; a weak D match, TRBD1 (5 bases). Germline V gene data show CDR1 as SGHVS and CDR2 as FQNEAQ. V shed 2 bases and J shed 3 bases, with 13 bases lying between them. The CDR3 is made up of 16 amino acids. CDR3 loop: CASSLSLQGDTGELFF. DNA for the CDR3: TGTGCCAGCAGCTTAAGTCTTCAGGGTGACACCGGGGAGCTGTTTTTT.

This clonotype was detected only a few times. The V gene is TRBV6-5, the J gene TRBJ2-2; TRBD2 might be the D (5 bases). Germline V gene data show CDR1 as MNHEY and CDR2 as SVGAGI. This CDR3 has 12 amino acids. Trimming cost V 5 bases and J 6 bases, with 7 bases left between them. CDR3 in amino acids: CASSGGAGELFF. The CDR3 DNA reads TGTGCCAGCAGTGGAGGCGCCGGGGAGCTGTTTTTT.

This clonotype has just a few counts. The genes are TRBV20-1 and TRBJ2-7, with 12 bases lining up with TRBD2. After removal of 3 bases from V and 3 bases from J, the junction contained 6 bases not matched to a gene. Germline loops: CDR1 DFQATT, CDR2 SNEGSKA (reference sequence). This CDR3 region has 15 residues. The chain's CDR3 is CSARAGTSGLYEQYF. In DNA form, the CDR3 reads TGCAGTGCTAGGGCTGGGACTAGCGGGCTCTACGAGCAGTACTTC.

This clonotype was seen at least ten times. The chain joins TRBV5-1 to TRBJ2-3; 8 positions match TRBD1. Germline V gene lookup returns CDR1 SGHRS and CDR2 YFSETQ. Trimming at V came to 5 bases and at J to 1 base, leaving 12 bases not matched to a gene. The CDR3 loop spans 17 amino acids. The CDR3 here is CASRILQGASGTDTQYF. CDR3 nucleotides: TGCGCCAGCAGGATTTTGCAGGGGGCAAGTGGCACAGATACGCAGTATTTT. Full variable domain (rest looked up from reference TRBV5-1 and TRBJ2-3): KAGVTQTPRYLIKTRGQQVTLSCSPISGHRSVSWYQQTPGQGLQFLFEYFSETQRNKGNFPGRFSGRQFSNSRSEMNVSTLELGDSALYLCASRILQGASGTDTQYFGPGTRLTVL.

The J gene is TRBJ2-7, the V gene TRBV6-2 or TRBV6-3; D is unresolved. The CDR3 totals 13 residues. Germline V gene lookup returns CDR1 MNHEY and CDR2 SVGEGT. V dropped 2 bases and J dropped 6 bases, with 11 bases sitting between them. CDR3 sequence reads: CASSYARGREQYF. In DNA, the CDR3 is TGTGCCAGCAGTTACGCTCGAGGTCGCGAGCAGTACTTC.

V usage is TRBV11-1 and J usage is TRBJ2-6, with 7 bases fitting TRBD1. J was trimmed by 0 bases and V by 10 bases; bases with no gene match: 15. Germline V gene data show CDR1 as SGHAT and CDR2 as FQDESV (reference sequence). The CDR3 consists of 18 residues. The CDR3 DNA is TGTGCCATCGCCTCCCCGGGACAGCGAAGCTCTGGGGCCAACGTCCTGACTTTC. Translating gives CAIASPGQRSSGANVLTF.

The rearrangement links TRBV7-9 to TRBJ1-1; D not certain. Germline CDR1 SEHNR, CDR2 FQNEAQ (reference sequence). Trimming pared 3 bases from V and 8 bases from J, leaving 22 bases between. CDR3 length equals 16 residues. The CDR3 sequence is CASSFNQDSPDPEAFF. CDR3 coding DNA: TGTGCCAGCAGCTTTAATCAGGACTCCCCCGACCCCGAAGCTTTCTTT.

The chain joins TRBV28 to TRBJ2-7; the D gene is possibly TRBD1 (5 bases). The V end lost 4 bases, the J end lost 1 base, and 20 bases lay between the germline ends. The germline V gene has CDR1 MDHEN and CDR2 SYDVKM. This CDR3 comprises 17 residues. The CDR3 region has the DNA TGTGCCAGCAGTTCCCCCCGGTTCGCAGGGTTTTCCTACGAGCAGTACTTC. Encoded protein: CASSSPRFAGFSYEQYF.

The chain links TRBV19 to TRBJ2-7, with 10 bases aligning to TRBD2. The germline CDR1 and CDR2 sequences are LNHDA and SQIVND (reference sequence). This CDR3 spans 15 amino acids. Trimming at V came to 2 bases and at J to 3 bases, leaving 4 bases not matched to a gene. This CDR3 reads CASSISLAGVYEQYF. The CDR3 DNA sequence: TGTGCCAGTAGTATAAGTCTAGCGGGAGTCTACGAGCAGTACTTC.

This rearrangement joins TRBV28 to TRBJ2-5; TRBD1 matches 11 bases. Germline CDR1 is MDHEN and CDR2 is SYDVKM. This CDR3 has 16 residues. The junction had 10 bases not matched to a gene; V was cut back by 6 bases and J by 4 bases. The CDR3 coding sequence is TGTGCCAGCAGGCCCGGGACAGGGGGAAGAGGAGAGACCCAGTACTTC. This encodes CASRPGTGGRGETQYF.

The CDR3 reads CASAGTGLLRSGYTF. The CDR3 DNA is TGTGCCAGCGCCGGGACAGGACTCCTTCGAAGTGGCTACACCTTC. The rearrangement uses TRBV6-1 and TRBJ1-2, with TRBD1 matching over 8 bases. Germline CDR1 is MNHNS and CDR2 is SASEGT. V dropped 8 bases and J dropped 7; count of bases not matched to a gene: 15. This CDR3 is built from 15 residues.

The chain combines TRBV5-1 with TRBJ2-5; D possibly corresponds to TRBD1 (5 bases). This CDR3 comprises 18 residues. With 4 bases removed from V and 0 bases from J, the gap between germline ends came to 22 bases. Germline values: CDR1 SGHRS, CDR2 YFSETQ. In DNA form, the CDR3 reads TGCGCCAGCAGCCCTACGGGCCAGGGATCTCTTTACCAAGAGACCCAGTACTTC. Its translation is CASSPTGQGSLYQETQYF.

The sample holds a few counts of this clonotype. The chain combines TRBV6-1 with TRBJ2-3, with TRBD2 identical over 8 bases. The CDR3 has 15 residues. V shed 6 bases, J shed 5 bases, and the junction held 10 bases outside the gene matches. Germline CDR1 reads MNHNS; CDR2 reads SASEGT. Written as DNA, the CDR3 is TGTGCCAGCAGGCTCGAGCGGGAGTGGGTAGATACGCAGTATTTT. This encodes CASRLEREWVDTQYF.

The V gene is TRBV14, the J gene TRBJ1-2, with D unclear. Germline values: CDR1 SGHDN, CDR2 FVKESK. This CDR3 has 11 amino acids. Deletions cut 1 base from V and 8 bases from J, with 5 bases between. The CDR3 protein is CASSQGEGYTF. The CDR3 region has the DNA TGTGCCAGCAGCCAAGGCGAGGGCTACACCTTC.